The source of this TCR beta chain is a study of shared clonotypes between healthy human individuals. Details on this clone: Antigen: not known.

A roughly 220 ng quantity of DNA, 30,000 to 35,000 T cell genomes, went into the sorted-subset replicate PCRs. Only in-frame clones appear in the TCRdb table, and some are missing; sequencing was by immunoSEQ multiplex PCR. The repertoire holds 950,000 to 1,100,000 clones, with under 80% as singletons. All the donors were Caucasian adults who lived in Nashville, Tennessee. From CD4+ cells came CD45RA+ naive and CD45RA-negative memory subsets. Germline-derived CDR1 and CDR2 are SGHVS and FQNEAQ. The CDR3 loop spans 21 amino acids. The V and J ends lost 1 base and 0 bases respectively, with 26 bases between them. General study findings and limits: Generally, estimated richness proved larger in naive subsets than it did in memory subsets.

This receptor was identified in a man aged 18 to 35 in good health. The sequenced sample consisted of memory CD4+ T cells sorted from blood. Subset meaning: CD45RA-negative fraction. The chain is built from TRBV7-8 and TRBJ2-3, with D perhaps matching TRBD2 (7 bases). The CDR3 loop is CASSLDHQSGVGGSSTDTQYF. The CDR3 bases are TGTGCCAGCAGCTTAGACCACCAAAGCGGGGTAGGGGGTAGTAGCACAGATACGCAGTATTTT.